This entry lists 13 T cell receptor beta chains sequenced from one sample in a study of blood T cell repertoires in COVID-19. TCRdb's table, derived via immunoSEQ multiplex PCR, lists solely in-frame clones and lacks some. The sample includes fewer than 250,000 clones, about 87% of them seen just once. The sequenced sample consisted of peripheral blood. The source is a man in his 70s with acute or convalescent COVID-19.

V and J are TRBV6-1 and TRBJ2-3; 10 bases align to TRBD1. V shed 2 bases, J shed 3 bases, and the junction held 2 bases outside the gene matches. The CDR3 spans 15 residues. Looked up from germline, CDR1 is MNHNS and CDR2 is SASEGT. CDR3 DNA sequence: TGTGCCAGCAGTGAATGGACAGGGGGAACAGATACGCAGTATTTT. Translated, it gives CASSEWTGGTDTQYF.

This rearrangement joins TRBV2 to TRBJ1-5; D not resolved. CDR3 length equals 13 residues. Trimming cost V 1 base and J 7 bases, with 8 bases left between them. Germline V gene lookup returns CDR1 SNHLY and CDR2 FYNNEI. The CDR3 region is CASSEGEWQPQHF. The CDR3 nucleotides are TGTGCCAGCAGTGAAGGGGAGTGGCAGCCCCAGCATTTT.

The chain carries TRBV28 and TRBJ1-6, with D tentatively TRBD1 (5 bases). The CDR3 is 13 amino acids. CDR1 and CDR2 from the germline V gene are MDHEN and SYDVKM. The V end was cut by 1 base, the J end by 10 bases, with 8 bases between. The CDR3 coding sequence is TGTGCCAGCAGTTTATTGGGGCGGTCACCCCTCCACTTT. Residues: CASSLLGRSPLHF. Drawing the rest from reference TRBV28 and TRBJ1-6, the complete variable domain is DVKVTQSSRYLVKRTGEKVFLECVQDMDHENMFWYRQDPGLGLRLIYFSYDVKMKEKGDIPEGYSVSREKKERFSLILESASTNQTSMYLCASSLLGRSPLHFGNGTRLTVT.

This clone was seen a single time. This chain joins TRBV30 and TRBJ2-1; D perhaps matches TRBD2 (6 bases). CDR1 and CDR2 (germline): GTSNPN, SVGIG (reference sequence). This CDR3 is built from 15 residues. V dropped 0 bases and J dropped 2 bases, with 11 bases sitting between them. In DNA form, the CDR3 reads TGTGCCTGGAGTGTAACGGGAGCCGCCTACAATGAGCAGTTCTTC. Protein: CAWSVTGAAYNEQFF. The whole variable domain, filled in from reference TRBV30 and TRBJ2-1, reads SQTIHQWPATLVQPVGSPLSLECTVEGTSNPNLYWYRQAAGRGLQLLFYSVGIGQISSEVPQNLSASRPQDRQFILSSKKLLLSDSGFYLCAWSVTGAAYNEQFFGPGTRLTVL.

The V call is TRBV6-5, the J call TRBJ2-1; a weak D match, TRBD1 (5 bases). The CDR3 has 13 amino acids. Trimming removed 6 bases from V and 4 bases from J, with 10 bases in between. Germline lookup yields CDR1 MNHEY and CDR2 SVGAGI. The CDR3 protein is CASSLDRYNEQFF. The CDR3, as DNA: TGTGCCAGCAGCCTCGACAGATACAATGAGCAGTTCTTC.

V is TRBV5-1 and J is TRBJ2-5; perhaps TRBD2 as D (8 bases). Germline V gene data show CDR1 as SGHRS and CDR2 as YFSETQ. The germline V and J ends were trimmed by 0 bases and 5 bases, with 17 bases remaining between them. The CDR3 spans 16 residues. CDR3 protein: CASSLAGTRGGETQYF. The CDR3 DNA sequence: TGCGCCAGCAGCTTGGCCGGGACTAGAGGGGGCGAGACCCAGTACTTC.

J is TRBJ1-2 and V is TRBV29-1; 9 bases agree with TRBD1. The CDR3 is made up of 14 amino acids. After removal of 6 bases from V and 4 bases from J, the junction contained 9 bases not matched to a gene. Germline CDR1 is SQVTM and CDR2 is ANQGSEA. CDR3 nucleotide sequence: TGCAGCGTCCAAGTCCCGGGACAGGGCTATGGCTACACCTTC. Translated, it gives CSVQVPGQGYGYTF.

The chain has TRBV19 and TRBJ2-2; TRBD2 matches at 11 bases. This CDR3 comprises 18 residues. Germline values: CDR1 LNHDA, CDR2 SQIVND (reference sequence). Trimming cost V 2 bases and J 2 bases; bases outside gene matches: 7. The CDR3 here is CASSIPRGTSGNTGELFF. The CDR3, as DNA: TGTGCCAGTAGTATACCCCGTGGGACTAGCGGAAACACCGGGGAGCTGTTTTTT.

With regard to this clone: At the DNA level, this CDR3 is encoded by other sequences in the same sample as well. The V gene is TRBV27, the J gene TRBJ1-3; TRBD1 is a possible D gene (5 bases). CDR3 length equals 16 residues. Deletions cut 3 bases from V and 1 base from J, with 13 bases between. The V gene's germline CDR1 is MNHEY and CDR2 SMNVEV (reference sequence). CDR3 DNA: TGTGCCAGCAGTTTGACGGGGGGACTATCTGGAAACACCATATATTTT. Its translation is CASSLTGGLSGNTIYF.

The V and J genes are TRBV20-1 and TRBJ2-7, with D maybe TRBD1 (5 bases). Per germline, CDR1 DFQATT and CDR2 SNEGSKA (reference sequence). V was clipped by 3 bases and J by 3 bases, with 15 bases between them. This CDR3 is built from 14 residues. The CDR3 nucleotides read TGCAGTGCTAGTCAGGGAAGCCTGGGCTACGAGCAGTACTTC. This gives the protein CSASQGSLGYEQYF.

The CDR3: CASSPTSGRSTGELFF. CDR3 DNA: TGTGCCAGCAGCCCCACTAGCGGGAGAAGTACCGGGGAGCTGTTTTTT. This chain joins TRBV3-1 (or the pseudogene TRBV3-2) and TRBJ2-2; TRBD2 aligns across 11 bases. In germline, CDR1 is LGHDT, CDR2 YNNKEL (reference sequence). V lost 4 bases, J lost 5 bases, and 6 bases stayed unmatched. The CDR3 contains 16 residues.

The J gene is TRBJ2-4, the V gene TRBV6-2 or TRBV6-3; 9 bases are shared with TRBD2. Germline CDR1 MNHEY, CDR2 SVGEGT. This CDR3 is 16 amino acids long. Trimming removed 5 bases from V and 1 base from J; junction bases left unmatched: 6. CDR3 bases: TGTGCCAGCAGTCGACTAGCGGCAGGGGCCAAAAACATTCAGTACTTC. Translation: CASSRLAAGAKNIQYF.

The rearrangement links TRBV19 to TRBJ2-7, with 9 nucleotides matching TRBD1. The CDR3 covers 15 residues. J was trimmed by 3 bases and V by 5 bases; bases with no gene match: 8. The germline CDR1 and CDR2 sequences are LNHDA and SQIVND (reference sequence). Written as DNA, the CDR3 is TGTGCCAGTAGTCTATCCGGGACAGGGCTCTACGAGCAGTACTTC. This codes for CASSLSGTGLYEQYF. The full variable domain, in which reference TRBV19 and TRBJ2-7 provide the parts outside the CDR3, is DGGITQSPKYLFRKEGQNVTLSCEQNLNHDAMYWYRQDPGQGLRLIYYSQIVNDFQKGDIAEGYSVSREKKESFPLTVTSAQKNPTAFYLCASSLSGTGLYEQYFGPGTRLTVT.